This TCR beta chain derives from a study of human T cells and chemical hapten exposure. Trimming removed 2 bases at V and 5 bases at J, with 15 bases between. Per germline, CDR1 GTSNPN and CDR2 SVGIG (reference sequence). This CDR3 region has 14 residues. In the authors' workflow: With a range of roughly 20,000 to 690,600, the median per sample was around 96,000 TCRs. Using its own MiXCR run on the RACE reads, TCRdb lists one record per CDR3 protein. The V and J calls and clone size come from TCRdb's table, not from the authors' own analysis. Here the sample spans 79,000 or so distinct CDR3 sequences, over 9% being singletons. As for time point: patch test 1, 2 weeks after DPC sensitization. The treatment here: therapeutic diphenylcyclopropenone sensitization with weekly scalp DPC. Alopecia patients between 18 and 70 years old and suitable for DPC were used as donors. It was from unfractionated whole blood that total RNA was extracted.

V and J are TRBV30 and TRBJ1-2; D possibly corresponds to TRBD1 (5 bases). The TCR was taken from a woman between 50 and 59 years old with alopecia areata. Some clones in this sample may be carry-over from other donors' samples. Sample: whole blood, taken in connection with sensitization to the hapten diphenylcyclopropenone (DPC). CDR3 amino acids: CAWSPWDGLYGYTF. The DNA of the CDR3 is TGTGCCTGGAGTCCTTGGGACGGACTTTATGGCTACACCTTC.